This T cell receptor beta chain derives from a study of blood T cell repertoires in COVID-19. Deletions cut 7 bases from V and 6 bases from J, with 12 bases between. The germline V gene has CDR1 SQVTM and CDR2 ANQGSEA. The CDR3 is 11 amino acids. Produced via immunoSEQ multiplex PCR; TCRdb's table is partial and in-frame only. This sample has about 110,000 clones, with more than 70% found just once. The chain links TRBV29-1 to TRBJ1-2; no clear D gene. Sequencing used peripheral blood. The receptor comes from a man aged 45-65 years with active or convalescent COVID-19. The CDR3 sequence is CSGWHDNGYTF. The CDR3 DNA follows: TGCAGCGGATGGCATGATAATGGCTACACCTTC.